This record concerns one T cell receptor (beta chain) sequence. This entry comes from a study of T cell responses to AZD1222 COVID-19 vaccine. CDR3 size: 15 residues. Germline V gene sequence: CDR1 LGHNA, CDR2 YSLEER. V lost 0 bases to trimming and J lost 3 bases; unmatched junction nucleotides: 4. Using immunoSEQ multiplex PCR, the repertoire was profiled, and TCRdb retains in-frame clones only, with some absent. Of 130,000 or so clones in the sample, around 90% were seen once. Sequencing was performed on peripheral blood, taken on day 0 of AZD1222 vaccination. This sequence was found in an adult in good health. The chain is built from TRBV4-3 and TRBJ2-7; 8 bases align to TRBD2. CDR3 loop: CASSQDQSGSYEQYF. The DNA for the CDR3 is TGCGCCAGCAGCCAAGATCAAAGCGGGAGCTACGAGCAGTACTTC.